Following are 5 T cell receptor beta chains from one sample sequenced in a study of regulatory T cells in long-lasting Graves disease. Documented time point: newly diagnosed GD, antithyroid drugs for less than 3 months. PBMC RNA served as the TCR library source. For TCR beta, libraries came from iRepertoire HTBI primers and Arm-PCR of CDR3 regions. TCRdb reanalysed the multiplex PCR reads using MiXCR and keeps one entry per CDR3 protein. The sample holds approximately 400,000 distinct CDR3 sequences, 15% seen once. The same sample was also studied in work on T cells in Graves' hyperthyroidism and ophthalmopathy.

The starting material was peripheral blood mononuclear cells (PBMCs), obtained at new diagnosis, from a patient treated with antithyroid drugs. These receptors all come from a woman in her twenties or thirties with Graves disease.

The V gene is TRBV5-8, the J gene TRBJ1-1; D unclear. V lost 3 bases and J 1 base, leaving 10 bases between the germline ends. Germline CDR1 and CDR2: SGHTS and YDEGEE. CDR3 size: 14 residues. CDR3: CASSSYTRNTEAFF. The CDR3 DNA reads TGTGCCAGCAGCTCGTATACGCGGAACACTGAAGCTTTCTTT.

This clonotype was detected only a few times. The chain couples TRBV12-5 to TRBJ1-5, with no clear D. The CDR3 runs 14 residues. V was trimmed by 0 bases and J by 6 bases, leaving 9 bases between them. CDR1 and CDR2 (germline): LGHNT, FRNRAP. The CDR3 sequence is CASGLVLGGQPQHF. Written as DNA, the CDR3 is TGTGCTAGTGGTTTGGTACTCGGAGGTCAGCCCCAGCATTTT. The entire variable domain, with the rest obtained from reference TRBV12-5 and TRBJ1-5, is as follows: DARVTQTPRHKVTEMGQEVTMRCQPILGHNTVFWYRQTMMQGLELLAYFRNRAPLDDSGMPKDRFSAEMPDATLATLKIQPSEPRDSAVYFCASGLVLGGQPQHFGDGTRLSIL.

This clonotype was seen at least ten times. The gene calls are TRBV7-2 and TRBJ2-3, with a tentative D call TRBD2 (6 bases). The CDR3 is 15 amino acids. Trimming shortened V by 2 bases and J by 4 bases, and 13 bases separated the two germline ends. Germline lookup yields CDR1 SGHTA and CDR2 FQGNSA. For the CDR3, the DNA is TGTGCCAGCAGCTTAAGAGTGGCGGGGTCAGATACGCAGTATTTT. Its translation is CASSLRVAGSDTQYF.

This clonotype showed up many times. This chain links TRBV24-1 with TRBJ1-4; 7 bases align to TRBD1. From germline, CDR1 is KGHDR and CDR2 SFDVKD. This CDR3 is built from 13 residues. V shed 5 bases, J shed 8 bases, and the junction held 4 bases outside the gene matches. The CDR3 bases are TGTGCCACCAGTGGACAGGGAGGCGAAAAACTGTTTTTT. It is translated as CATSGQGGEKLFF.

This clonotype was recorded many times. The rearrangement links TRBV20-1 to TRBJ2-1; D is unclear. Germline-derived CDR1 and CDR2 are DFQATT and SNEGSKA (reference sequence). CDR3 length: 15 amino acids. Trimming cost V 0 bases and J 0 bases, with 9 bases left between them. Written as DNA, the CDR3 is TGCAGTGCTAGAGATATACGGGCCTCCTACAATGAGCAGTTCTTC. Protein sequence: CSARDIRASYNEQFF.